This T cell receptor (beta chain) was found in a study of regulatory T cells in long-lasting Graves disease. Through Arm-PCR of CDR3 regions and iRepertoire HTBI primers, TCR beta libraries were built. TCRdb re-called the multiplex PCR reads through MiXCR, storing one row per CDR3 protein. The data hold about 340,000 distinct CDR3 sequences, with about 20% observed a single time. This clonotype has ten or more counts. The time point: persistent/refractory GD, antithyroid drugs over 5 years with positive TRAb. Extracted PBMC RNA gave rise to the TCR library. CDR3 length: 15 amino acids. The ends lost 5 bases at V and 1 base at J; junction bases unmatched: 7. The germline gives CDR1 PRHDT, CDR2 FYEKMQ (reference sequence).

This chain links TRBV13 with TRBJ1-1; TRBD1 matches 7 bases. This material consisted of peripheral blood mononuclear cells (PBMCs), taken when the disease was refractory, from a patient treated with antithyroid drugs. The receptor's source is a female donor with Graves disease. The DNA for the CDR3 is TGTGCCAGCAGCCGTAAGGGGGCTAGGAACACTGAAGCTTTCTTT. It yields the protein CASSRKGARNTEAFF.